Sequencing of this T cell receptor (beta chain) was carried out in a study of shared clonotypes between healthy human individuals. The V and J ends lost 0 bases and 3 bases respectively, with 19 bases between them. Germline V lookup: CDR1 SGHVS, CDR2 FNYEAQ. The CDR3 sequence is 18 residues long. Some clones are missing from TCRdb's copy, which holds only in-frame ones; the method was immunoSEQ multiplex PCR. The table records about 1.1 million clones, more than 75% of them present only once. The rearrangement uses TRBV7-6 and TRBJ2-3; possible D gene TRBD1, 5 bases. The TCR sequence derives from a man aged 18 to 29 in good health. Some clones in this sample may be carry-over from other donors' samples. Sequencing was done on a sample of memory CD4+ T cells from PBMCs. The subset here: CD45RA-negative fraction. The CDR3, as DNA: TGTGCCAGCAGCTTAGCCGTAGGGGCCCCCCCTTTTACAGATACGCAGTATTTT. Translated, it gives CASSLAVGAPPFTDTQYF.